Presented here are 20 T cell receptor beta chains from one specimen sequenced in a study of T cell responses to AZD1222 COVID-19 vaccine. Generated by immunoSEQ multiplex PCR, the TCRdb table keeps only in-frame clones and is missing some. The sample lists under 140,000 clones; about nine tenths were seen once. The sample here was peripheral blood, taken on day 0 of AZD1222 vaccination. The receptors were sampled from an adult in good health.

The chain's CDR3 is CASSTRASGNTIYF. DNA for the CDR3: TGTGCCAGCAGTACCCGGGCCTCTGGAAACACCATATATTTT. The chain is built from TRBV7-8 and TRBJ1-3; no clear D gene. Germline CDR1 reads SGHVS; CDR2 reads FQNEAQ. V gave up 6 bases and J gave up 0 bases, with 9 bases separating them. The CDR3 is 14 amino acids.

This chain links TRBV7-8 with TRBJ1-6, with TRBD1 matching 9 bases. CDR1 is SGHVS, CDR2 FQNEAQ, per germline. The CDR3 spans 14 residues. With 8 bases clipped from V and 12 bases from J, the junction kept 11 bases outside the gene matches. The CDR3 sequence is CASREGQGWGPLHF. The CDR3, as DNA: TGTGCCAGCCGTGAGGGACAGGGCTGGGGACCCCTCCACTTT.

The chain has TRBV3-1 (or the pseudogene TRBV3-2) and TRBJ1-1; TRBD1 might be the D (5 bases). Germline V gene lookup returns CDR1 LGHDT and CDR2 YNNKEL (reference sequence). This CDR3 is 16 amino acids long. Trimming shortened V by 4 bases and J by 1 base, and 16 bases separated the two germline ends. CDR3 DNA sequence: TGTGCCAGCAGCCGTCGGGGGTTCGATCGGAACACTGAAGCTTTCTTT. This translates into CASSRRGFDRNTEAFF.

This sequence joins TRBV6-5 and TRBJ1-3, with 7 bases that match TRBD1. J was trimmed by 0 bases and V by 5 bases; bases with no gene match: 1. The CDR3 has 14 residues. CDR1 MNHEY and CDR2 SVGAGI come from the germline V gene. CDR3 DNA: TGTGCCAGCAGTAGGACAGGCTCTGGAAACACCATATATTTT. Translated: CASSRTGSGNTIYF.

The chain joins TRBV3-1 (or the pseudogene TRBV3-2) to TRBJ2-7; D is tentatively TRBD1 or TRBD2 (5 bases each). Trimming took off 4 bases at V and 1 base at J, with 11 bases between the two ends. The germline CDR1 and CDR2 sequences are LGHDT and YNNKEL (reference sequence). The length of the CDR3 is 14 residues. The CDR3 sequence: CASSLGTGSYEQYF. CDR3 bases: TGTGCCAGCAGCCTCGGGACGGGATCCTACGAGCAGTACTTC.

The genes are TRBV2 and TRBJ2-1, with D tentatively TRBD2 (5 bases). The V end was cut by 5 bases, the J end by 10 bases, with 9 bases between. This CDR3 has 11 residues. The V gene's germline CDR1 is SNHLY and CDR2 FYNNEI. The CDR3 sequence is CASSPQREQFF. CDR3 DNA sequence: TGTGCCAGCAGTCCCCAGCGGGAGCAGTTCTTC.

V usage is TRBV5-1 and J usage is TRBJ1-6, with D maybe TRBD1 (5 bases). With 0 bases removed from V and 8 bases from J, the gap between germline ends came to 15 bases. CDR1 is SGHRS and CDR2 is YFSETQ in the germline V gene. The CDR3 is 16 residues long. The DNA of the CDR3 is TGCGCCAGCAGCTTGGGTCCCTTGCAGGGCCATTCACCCCTCCACTTT. Translated: CASSLGPLQGHSPLHF.

The CDR3 loop is CASSFLGTSPYNSPLHF. In DNA form, the CDR3 reads TGTGCCAGCAGCTTCCTCGGGACATCTCCCTATAATTCACCCCTCCACTTT. The chain employs TRBV11-2 and TRBJ1-6; tentatively, D is TRBD1 (6 bases). This CDR3 is built from 17 residues. Trimming pared 3 bases from V and 2 bases from J, leaving 14 bases between. Looked up from germline, CDR1 is SGHAT and CDR2 is FQNNGV.

The CDR3 loop is CASTGPTYGYTF. The CDR3 coding sequence is TGTGCCAGCACCGGACCGACCTATGGCTACACCTTC. This chain connects TRBV12-3 or TRBV12-4 to TRBJ1-2; D gene uncertain. This CDR3 is built from 12 residues. V lost 7 bases and J lost 4, with 10 bases in between.

The rearrangement links TRBV6-2 or TRBV6-3 to TRBJ2-7, with 12 bases lining up with TRBD2. V gave up 7 bases and J gave up 4 bases; unmatched junction bases: 5. The CDR3 extends over 14 amino acids. Germline lookup yields CDR1 MNHEY and CDR2 SVGEGT. The CDR3, as DNA: TGTGCCAGCACCCCACTAGCGGGGGGTTACGAGCAGTACTTC. Translation gives CASTPLAGGYEQYF.

This clone was detected once. This chain connects TRBV5-4 to TRBJ1-1, with 11 bases matching TRBD1. This CDR3 region has 16 residues. J was trimmed by 0 bases and V by 0 bases; bases with no gene match: 1. Germline-derived CDR1 and CDR2 are SGHNT and YYREEE (reference sequence). The CDR3 is CASSLGTGGMNTEAFF. CDR3 DNA sequence: TGTGCCAGCAGCTTGGGGACAGGGGGCATGAACACTGAAGCTTTCTTT.

The V gene is TRBV7-3, the J gene TRBJ2-2; D is unclear. The germline gives CDR1 SGHTA, CDR2 FQGTGA. This CDR3 region has 14 residues. The V end was cut by 2 bases, the J end by 5 bases, with 9 bases between. CDR3 in amino acids: CASSLGFGTGELFF. In DNA form, the CDR3 reads TGTGCCAGCAGCTTAGGGTTTGGGACCGGGGAGCTGTTTTTT.

The chain couples TRBV28 to TRBJ1-2; tentative D call: TRBD1 (6 bases). Trimming stripped 6 bases from V and 5 bases from J, with 13 bases between. The CDR3 length is 13 residues. Germline loops: CDR1 MDHEN, CDR2 SYDVKM. In nucleotides, the CDR3 is TGTGCCAGCAGCACAGGGTCGGGGTATGGCTACACCTTC. Translated: CASSTGSGYGYTF.

The J gene is TRBJ2-1, the V gene TRBV30; 11 positions match TRBD1. Germline CDR1 GTSNPN, CDR2 SVGIG (reference sequence). The trim removed 2 bases at V and 7 bases at J, leaving 7 bases unmatched. The CDR3 runs to 15 residues. CDR3 bases: TGTGCCTGGAGTCACACGGACAGGGGGCGAAATGAGCAGTTCTTC. This sequence encodes CAWSHTDRGRNEQFF.

The J gene is TRBJ1-2, the V gene TRBV29-1, with unresolved D. V lost 4 bases and J lost 6, with 9 bases in between. The CDR3 contains 11 residues. Germline CDR1 reads SQVTM; CDR2 reads ANQGSEA. CDR3 sequence reads: CSVVSGDGYTF. For the CDR3, the DNA is TGCAGCGTTGTTTCAGGCGATGGCTACACCTTC.

V and J are TRBV3-1 (or the pseudogene TRBV3-2) and TRBJ2-1; D remains unclear. The CDR3 is made up of 12 amino acids. Deletions cut 1 base from V and 9 bases from J, with 7 bases between. Germline CDR1 LGHDT, CDR2 YNNKEL (reference sequence). The CDR3 loop is CASSQGGREQFF. The DNA of the CDR3 is TGTGCCAGCAGCCAAGGAGGTCGTGAGCAGTTCTTC.

This clone has ten or more counts. Other DNA sequences in the sample encode the same CDR3. The V gene is TRBV28, the J gene TRBJ1-6, with TRBD1 matching 8 bases. Germline assignment: CDR1 MDHEN and CDR2 SYDVKM. The junction had 2 bases not matched to a gene; V was cut back by 4 bases and J by 3 bases. The CDR3 has 15 amino acids. DNA for the CDR3: TGTGCCAGCAGTTCCGGGACAGGCTATAATTCACCCCTCCACTTT. It translates to CASSSGTGYNSPLHF.

This clone appeared once. This rearrangement joins TRBV20-1 to TRBJ2-7; tentative D call: TRBD1 (5 bases). The germline CDR1 and CDR2 sequences are DFQATT and SNEGSKA (reference sequence). The ends were cut back, 3 bases at V and 5 bases at J, with 11 bases in the middle. The CDR3 consists of 12 residues. CDR3 protein: CSASRQNNEQYF. In nucleotides, the CDR3 is TGCAGTGCTAGTCGACAGAACAACGAGCAGTACTTC.

The V call is TRBV28, the J call TRBJ1-5; TRBD1 matches 8 bases. The trim removed 7 bases at V and 6 bases at J, leaving 11 bases unmatched. The germline V gene encodes CDR1 MDHEN and CDR2 SYDVKM. The CDR3 extends over 15 amino acids. CDR3 coding DNA: TGTGCCAGCACCTCGGGGACAGGTGACGGTCAGCCCCAGCATTTT. Translation gives CASTSGTGDGQPQHF.

This clone is a singleton in its sample. The chain is built from TRBV6-4 and TRBJ2-7, with D perhaps matching TRBD1 or TRBD2 (6 bases each). The CDR3 spans 19 residues. Germline-derived CDR1 and CDR2 are MRHNA and SNTAGT. Trimming pared 7 bases from V and 6 bases from J, leaving 34 bases between. In nucleotides, the CDR3 is TGTGCCAGCACTAAAGGGGGGAGGCGATATTTCGTCTACCCTTGCGAGCAGTACTTC. This sequence encodes CASTKGGRRYFVYPCEQYF.